A selection of T cell receptor beta chains follows, all from one sample in a study of T cell repertoires in ileal Crohn's disease. Some clones are missing from TCRdb's copy, which holds only in-frame ones; the method was immunoSEQ multiplex PCR. Of approximately 6,900 clones detected, more than 70% appear once; the ten largest clones hold 8% to 10%. The material sequenced was ileal tissue. The receptors come from an adult with Crohn's disease. CDR3s include the opening cysteine and the closing phenylalanine or tryptophan. A D gene is named only where the DNA matches it firmly. Some rows mark clone size as missing; the rest say once, few, many or name a class of expanded clone.

v_gene	d_gene	j_gene	len	abundance	CDR3aa	CDR3nt
TRBV29-1	TRBD1	TRBJ2-5	12	.	CSSGQTQETQYF	TGCAGCTCGGGACAGACCCAAGAGACCCAGTACTTC
TRBV4-1	TRBD2	TRBJ2-1	17	few	CASSQDSGRGAYNEQFF	TGCGCCAGCAGCCAAGATAGTGGGAGGGGTGCCTACAATGAGCAGTTCTTC
TRBV6-1	TRBD1	TRBJ2-2	15	.	CASSVWTGGPGELFF	TGTGCCAGCAGTGTTTGGACAGGGGGCCCCGGGGAGCTGTTTTTT
TRBV4-3	.	TRBJ1-1	17	.	CASSFEDFEGVNTEAFF	TGCGCCAGCAGTTTCGAGGATTTTGAGGGGGTGAACACTGAAGCTTTCTTT
TRBV29-1	.	TRBJ2-7	12	.	CSVRPGVYEQYF	TGCAGCGTACGACCGGGAGTCTACGAGCAGTACTTC
TRBV6-5	.	TRBJ2-2	12	.	CASRKGDGELFF	TGTGCCAGCAGGAAGGGGGACGGGGAGCTGTTTTTT
TRBV18	.	TRBJ1-1	14	.	CASSPQGLFTEAFF	TGTGCCAGCTCACCGCAGGGCCTCTTCACTGAAGCTTTCTTT
TRBV29-1	.	TRBJ2-5	12	.	CSHRGHQETQYF	TGCAGCCATCGAGGGCACCAAGAGACCCAGTACTTC
TRBV5-1	.	TRBJ2-2	14	once	CASSLQQAGGELFF	TGCGCCAGCAGCTTACAACAGGCAGGCGGGGAGCTGTTTTTT
TRBV9	TRBD2	TRBJ2-5	19	.	CASSVRSGSVPGGGETQYF	TGTGCCAGCAGCGTAAGGAGCGGGAGTGTGCCCGGAGGCGGGGAGACCCAGTACTTC
TRBV29-1	TRBD2	TRBJ2-5	12	.	CSAGGLQETQYF	TGTAGCGCGGGAGGGCTGCAAGAGACCCAGTACTTC
TRBV30	.	TRBJ1-2	14	.	CAWSSGGAVRGYTF	TGTGCCTGGAGTAGTGGGGGGGCCGTTCGTGGCTACACCTTC
TRBV30	TRBD1	TRBJ1-2	14	.	CAWSPQGVNYGYTF	TGTGCCTGGAGTCCCCAGGGGGTTAACTATGGCTACACCTTC
TRBV27	.	TRBJ2-7	13	.	CASSLGGGYEQYF	TGTGCCAGCAGTTTAGGGGGCGGGTACGAGCAGTACTTC
TRBV19	.	TRBJ2-2	16	.	CASSKQLMSGTGELFF	TGTGCCAGTAGTAAACAACTCATGAGCGGAACCGGGGAGCTGTTTTTT
TRBV4-1	.	TRBJ1-1	16	once	CASSPHGSGGNTEAFF	TGCGCCAGCAGCCCCCACGGGAGTGGGGGAAACACTGAAGCTTTCTTT
TRBV7-9	.	TRBJ2-3	14	.	CASSLVASADTQYF	TGTGCCAGCAGCTTAGTGGCTAGCGCAGATACGCAGTATTTT
TRBV5-6	.	TRBJ1-1	15	.	CASSFGGFGNTEAFF	TGTGCCAGCAGCTTTGGCGGATTCGGGAACACTGAAGCTTTCTTT
TRBV2	TRBD1	TRBJ2-3	18	few	CASSYLSGTATSTDTQYF	TGTGCCAGCAGTTATCTTTCAGGGACAGCAACCAGCACAGATACGCAGTATTTT
TRBV7-2	TRBD2	TRBJ2-7	14	.	CASSPPGGITEQYF	TGTGCCAGCAGCCCCCCCGGGGGGATTACCGAGCAGTACTTC
TRBV4-2	TRBD2	TRBJ2-2	18	.	CASSQAAAGASNTGELFF	TGTGCCAGCAGCCAAGCGGCAGCGGGGGCGAGCAACACCGGGGAGCTGTTTTTT
TRBV13	.	TRBJ1-6	15	.	CASSFNRLTYSPLHF	TGTGCCAGCAGCTTCAACCGGCTGACATACTCACCCCTCCACTTT
TRBV27	TRBD2	TRBJ2-3	15	.	CASSFPSGGANTQYF	TGTGCCAGCAGTTTTCCTAGCGGGGGGGCGAATACGCAGTATTTT
TRBV28	TRBD2	TRBJ2-7	16	once	CASRARSGSPSYEQYF	TGTGCCAGCAGGGCCCGTAGCGGGAGCCCCTCCTACGAGCAGTACTTC
TRBV30	.	TRBJ1-2	14	.	CAFLRRDTSYGYTF	TGTGCCTTTCTTCGCCGGGACACCAGCTATGGCTACACCTTC
TRBV6-4	.	TRBJ1-6	14	.	CASSDRVGESPLHF	TGTGCCAGCAGTGACAGGGTCGGGGAATCACCCCTCCACTTT
TRBV28	TRBD2	TRBJ2-7	16	.	CASRPNWGLLFGEQYF	TGTGCCAGCAGACCTAATTGGGGACTACTATTTGGCGAGCAGTACTTC
TRBV30	.	TRBJ1-1	13	.	CAWTLQGGTEAFF	TGTGCCTGGACCTTACAGGGTGGGACTGAAGCTTTCTTT
TRBV4-3	.	TRBJ2-7	14	.	CASSQGTLTYEQYF	TGCGCCAGCAGCCAAGGGACACTTACCTACGAGCAGTACTTC
TRBV27	TRBD2	TRBJ2-7	16	.	CASSTIRTSGSYEQYF	TGTGCCAGCAGTACCATTCGGACTAGCGGGAGCTACGAGCAGTACTTC
TRBV18	TRBD1	TRBJ1-4	15	.	CASSPNRDSNEKLFF	TGTGCCAGCTCACCGAACCGGGACAGCAATGAAAAACTGTTTTTT
TRBV30	TRBD1	TRBJ2-7	16	.	CAWRFPGTGGRYEQYF	TGTGCCTGGAGATTTCCCGGGACAGGGGGCAGGTACGAGCAGTACTTC
TRBV7-7	TRBD1	TRBJ2-1	15	.	CASSLGDRPTNEQFF	TGTGCTAGCAGCTTAGGGGACAGGCCTACCAATGAGCAGTTCTTC
TRBV19	.	TRBJ1-1	13	.	CASSTDIVTEAFF	TGTGCCAGTAGTACGGACATCGTCACTGAAGCTTTCTTT
TRBV7-2	.	TRBJ2-1	16	.	CASSLVGDSSYNEQFF	TGTGCCAGCAGCTTAGTAGGGGATAGCTCCTACAATGAGCAGTTCTTC
TRBV27	TRBD1	TRBJ2-3	15	.	CASSLLGTATDTQYF	TGTGCCAGCAGTTTATTAGGGACAGCTACAGATACGCAGTATTTT
TRBV27	.	TRBJ2-7	12	once	CASAERWYEQYF	TGTGCCAGCGCGGAGCGATGGTACGAGCAGTACTTC
TRBV28	TRBD1	TRBJ1-2	14	once	CASTSPDRNYGYTF	TGTGCCAGCACCTCGCCGGACAGGAACTATGGCTACACCTTC
TRBV18	.	TRBJ1-2	15	.	CASSPKRGGLDGYTF	TGTGCCAGCTCACCAAAGCGGGGGGGGCTTGATGGCTACACCTTC
TRBV28	TRBD1	TRBJ2-7	15	.	CASSLGTGGAGEQYF	TGTGCCAGCAGTTTAGGGACAGGGGGCGCAGGCGAGCAGTACTTC
TRBV5-4	.	TRBJ2-5	14	.	CASSLAGVTETQYF	TGTGCCAGCAGCTTAGCAGGGGTAACGGAGACCCAGTACTTC
TRBV5-1	.	TRBJ2-7	13	.	CASSPIGVYEQYF	TGCGCCAGCAGCCCCATAGGGGTCTACGAGCAGTACTTC